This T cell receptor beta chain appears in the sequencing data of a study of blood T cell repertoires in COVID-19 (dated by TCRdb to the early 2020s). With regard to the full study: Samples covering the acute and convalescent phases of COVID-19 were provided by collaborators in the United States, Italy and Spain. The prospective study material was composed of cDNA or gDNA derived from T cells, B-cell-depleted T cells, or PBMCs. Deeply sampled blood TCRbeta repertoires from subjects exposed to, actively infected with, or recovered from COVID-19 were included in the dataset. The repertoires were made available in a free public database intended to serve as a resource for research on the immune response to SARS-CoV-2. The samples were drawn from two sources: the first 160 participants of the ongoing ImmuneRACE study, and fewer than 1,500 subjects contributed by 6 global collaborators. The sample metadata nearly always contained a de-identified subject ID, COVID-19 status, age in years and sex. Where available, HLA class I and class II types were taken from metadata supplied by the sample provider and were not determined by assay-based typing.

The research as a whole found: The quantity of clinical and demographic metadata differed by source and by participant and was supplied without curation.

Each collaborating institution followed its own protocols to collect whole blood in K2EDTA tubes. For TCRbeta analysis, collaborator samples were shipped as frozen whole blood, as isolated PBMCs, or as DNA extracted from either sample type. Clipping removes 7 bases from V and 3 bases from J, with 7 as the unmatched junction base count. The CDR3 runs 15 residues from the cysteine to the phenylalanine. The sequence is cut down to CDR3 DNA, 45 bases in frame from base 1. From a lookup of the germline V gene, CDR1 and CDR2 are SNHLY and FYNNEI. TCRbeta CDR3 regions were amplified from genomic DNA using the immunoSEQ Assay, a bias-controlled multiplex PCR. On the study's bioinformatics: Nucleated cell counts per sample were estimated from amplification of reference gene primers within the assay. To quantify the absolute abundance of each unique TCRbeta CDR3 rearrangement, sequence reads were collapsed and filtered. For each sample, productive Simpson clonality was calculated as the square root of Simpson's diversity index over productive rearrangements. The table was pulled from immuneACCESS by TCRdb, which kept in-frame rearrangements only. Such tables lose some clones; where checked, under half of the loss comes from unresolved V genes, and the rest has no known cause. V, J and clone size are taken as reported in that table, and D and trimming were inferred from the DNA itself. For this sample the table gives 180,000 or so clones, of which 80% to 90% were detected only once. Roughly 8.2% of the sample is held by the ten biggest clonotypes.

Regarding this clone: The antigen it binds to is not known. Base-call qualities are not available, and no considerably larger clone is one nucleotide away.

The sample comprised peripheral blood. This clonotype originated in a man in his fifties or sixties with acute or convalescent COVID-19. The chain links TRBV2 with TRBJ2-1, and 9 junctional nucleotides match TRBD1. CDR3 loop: CASNPGQGHYNEQFF. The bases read TGTGCCAGCAACCCGGGACAGGGACACTACAATGAGCAGTTCTTC.